The source of this T cell receptor beta chain is a study of cytomegalovirus exposure and HLA in healthy donors. General study points: Confirmation in vitro established that a few CMV-associated chains were specific for CMV antigens.

On this clone: What it binds is not known.

In the PCR, 60 Vbeta and 13 Jbeta primers were used. Produced via immunoSEQ multiplex PCR; TCRdb's table is partial and in-frame only. The sample lists 100,000 to 150,000 clones, 81% seen once, with about 1.8% in the top ten. Material: PBMCs. The TCR sequence derives from a man younger than 35 in good health and CMV-seronegative.

The CDR3 spells CASSASADTQYF. CDR3 DNA: TGTGCCAGCAGTGCTAGTGCAGATACGCAGTATTTT. The chain is built from TRBV2 and TRBJ2-3; the D is unclear. The CDR3 is 12 amino acids. CDR1 and CDR2 (germline): SNHLY, FYNNEI. The V end lost 4 bases, the J end lost 4 bases, and 6 bases lay between the germline ends.